The source of this T cell receptor (beta chain) is a study of blood T cell dynamics during melanoma immunotherapy. Germline assignment: CDR1 SGHRS and CDR2 YFSETQ. The CDR3 is 14 amino acids. V dropped 0 bases and J dropped 2 bases, with 8 bases sitting between them. Time point of the sample: week 3, after first cycle of checkpoint inhibitor. Study-level findings and limits: Disease-control patients' PBMC repertoires became either more clonal or more diverse at W3.

This clone was counted only a few times. The antigen is undetermined. Clones were sequenced by immunoSEQ multiplex PCR, and TCRdb holds only the in-frame ones, with some missing. The sample lists some 10,000 clones; 87% were seen once. Sequenced material: blood, taken from a patient treated with checkpoint blockade. The source is a human donor with melanoma. The rearrangement links TRBV5-1 to TRBJ1-2; no reliable D call. This CDR3 is CASSLERPNYGYTF. The DNA for the CDR3 is TGCGCCAGCAGCTTGGAAAGACCCAACTATGGCTACACCTTC.